The sequence of this TCR beta chain was determined in a study of blood T cell repertoires in COVID-19. As for the study in general: Samples of COVID-19 (acute and convalescent) were obtained from the United States, Italy and Spain. Nucleic acid was either cDNA or gDNA, and it came from T cells, B-cell-depleted T cells, or PBMCs.

Per the study methods: Estimates of nucleated cell counts were drawn from the amplification of reference gene primers. The assay was immunoSEQ multiplex PCR, and TCRdb's table has in-frame clones only and misses some. That table furnishes V, J and clone size, whereas the DNA furnished D and trimming. The sample consists of around 100,000 clones, about nine tenths of them appearing once. Germline trimming cut 2 bases from V and 6 bases from J; bases unmatched to any gene: 12. This CDR3 comprises 18 residues. From germline, CDR1 is SGHTA and CDR2 FQGTGA. The receptor was derived from a woman between 45 and 60 years old with acute or convalescent COVID-19. V gene TRBV7-3 combines with J gene TRBJ2-2; 10 nucleotides line up with TRBD2. The sequencing sample was made of peripheral blood. The CDR3 coding sequence is TGTGCCAGCAGCTTAGCCGGGACTAGCGAGTCCCTGTCCGGGGAGCTGTTTTTT. Residues: CASSLAGTSESLSGELFF. The variable domain in full, completed from reference TRBV7-3 and TRBJ2-2, reads GAGVSQTPSNKVTEKGKYVELRCDPISGHTALYWYRQSLGQGPEFLIYFQGTGAADDSGLPNDRFFAVRPEGSVSTLKIQRTERGDSAVYLCASSLAGTSESLSGELFFGEGSRLTVL.